The 32 T cell receptor beta chains below all came from one sample that was sequenced in a study of blood T cell repertoires in COVID-19. Clones were read by immunoSEQ multiplex PCR, and TCRdb kept only the in-frame ones, dropping some. This sample has roughly 300,000 clones, with approximately 93% found just once. The sample comprised peripheral blood. The receptors come from a woman aged 25 to 39 with COVID-19, enrolled during active disease.

The V call is TRBV10-1, the J call TRBJ2-7; D possibly corresponds to TRBD2 (7 bases). Trimming stripped 4 bases from V and 3 bases from J, with 28 bases between. The CDR3 covers 19 residues. Germline V gene data show CDR1 as WNHNN and CDR2 as SYGVQD (reference sequence). The CDR3 DNA reads TGCGCCAGCAGTGGATTGAGCGGGATAGTTTGGGGGCCCGTCTACGAGCAGTACTTC. Translating gives CASSGLSGIVWGPVYEQYF.

This clone was seen only a few times. The rearrangement uses TRBV2 and TRBJ1-1, with TRBD1 identical over 9 bases. V shed 5 bases, J shed 4 bases, and the junction held 5 bases outside the gene matches. The CDR3 covers 14 residues. CDR1 and CDR2 (germline): SNHLY, FYNNEI. CDR3 residues: CASSPRTGVTEAFF. The DNA for the CDR3 is TGTGCCAGCAGTCCCCGGACAGGGGTCACTGAAGCTTTCTTT.

In this sample, this clone turned up a few times. This chain joins TRBV7-9 and TRBJ2-2, with D maybe TRBD1 (6 bases). Trimming took off 3 bases at V and 7 bases at J, with 15 bases between the two ends. Per germline, CDR1 SEHNR and CDR2 FQNEAQ (reference sequence). The CDR3 totals 15 residues. The CDR3 DNA reads as TGTGCCAGCAGCTTCTCTGTCAGGGGCGGCGGGGAGCTGTTTTTT. Translating it yields CASSFSVRGGGELFF.

The chain uses TRBV5-6 and TRBJ2-2; no clear D. The CDR3 has 15 residues. Trimming shortened V by 4 bases and J by 5 bases, and 15 bases separated the two germline ends. Looked up from germline, CDR1 is SGHDT and CDR2 is YYEEEE. CDR3 protein: CASSGDSRWTGELFF. The CDR3 DNA follows: TGTGCCAGCAGCGGAGACTCCCGCTGGACCGGGGAGCTGTTTTTT.

As for this clone: One end of the junction does not line up with germline, which may come from a read error. Written as DNA, the CDR3 is TGTGCCATCAGCTTCGGACAGGAAACCCTCTTC. This codes for CAISFGQETLF. J is TRBJ2-7 and V is TRBV10-3; 7 positions match TRBD1. CDR1 ENHRY and CDR2 SYGVKD come from the germline V gene. The CDR3 is made up of 11 amino acids.

The chain uses TRBV12-3 or TRBV12-4 and TRBJ1-2; D is undetermined. The CDR3 covers 13 residues. V dropped 3 bases and J dropped 4 bases, with 9 bases sitting between them. Here the CDR3 DNA reads TGTGCCAGCAGTTTTGAAGGGAGCTATGGCTACACCTTC. Translating it yields CASSFEGSYGYTF.

V gene TRBV19 combines with J gene TRBJ1-2; D is possibly TRBD1 (6 bases). CDR3 length equals 14 residues. V shed 0 bases and J shed 5 bases, with 10 bases lying between them. Per the germline V gene, CDR1 is LNHDA and CDR2 is SQIVND (reference sequence). CDR3 sequence reads: CASSIEDRAYGYTF. CDR3 coding DNA: TGTGCCAGTAGTATAGAGGACAGAGCTTATGGCTACACCTTC.

The rearrangement uses TRBV18 and TRBJ1-3, with a weak D call TRBD1 (5 bases). This CDR3 region has 15 residues. V lost 0 bases and J 0 bases, leaving 6 bases between the germline ends. Germline CDR1 KGHSH, CDR2 LQKENI. CDR3 in DNA: TGTGCCAGCTCACCACCGACAGACTCTGGAAACACCATATATTTT. The encoded protein is CASSPPTDSGNTIYF.

The rearrangement links TRBV3-1 (or the pseudogene TRBV3-2) to TRBJ1-1, with 7 bases identical to TRBD1. The V and J ends lost 1 base and 0 bases, in that order; junction bases with no gene match: 5. This CDR3 comprises 16 residues. In germline, CDR1 is LGHDT, CDR2 YNNKEL (reference sequence). As DNA, the CDR3 is TGTGCCAGCAGCCAAGGACAGGGACTCATGAACACTGAAGCTTTCTTT. This encodes CASSQGQGLMNTEAFF.

This sequence joins TRBV5-1 and TRBJ2-5; D remains unclear. The CDR3 spans 11 residues. The ends were cut back, 0 bases at V and 6 bases at J, with 3 bases in the middle. Germline CDR1 reads SGHRS; CDR2 reads YFSETQ. The CDR3 nucleotides are TGCGCCAGCAGCTTGGAGCAGACCCAGTACTTC. Its translation: CASSLEQTQYF.

The chain combines TRBV19 with TRBJ2-7; 10 bases align to TRBD2. From germline, CDR1 is LNHDA and CDR2 SQIVND (reference sequence). This CDR3 region has 16 residues. Trimming cost V 4 bases and J 4 bases; bases outside gene matches: 10. The CDR3 reads CASSTTRGLAPYEQYF. In nucleotides, the CDR3 is TGTGCCAGTAGTACTACTCGGGGACTAGCGCCGTACGAGCAGTACTTC.

About this clone: Being one base from a much bigger clone, this may be a read error. The chain couples TRBV27 to TRBJ2-3, with 10 nucleotides matching TRBD1. The CDR3 length is 15 residues. The germline V gene has CDR1 MNHEY and CDR2 SMNVEV (reference sequence). V was pared by 4 bases and J by 1 base, with 2 bases of the junction left unmatched. The CDR3 DNA sequence: TGTGCCAGCAGTTCCGGGACAGGGGGCACAGATACGCAGTATTTT. Amino acid sequence: CASSSGTGGTDTQYF.

This chain links TRBV10-3 with TRBJ1-5, with 8 bases aligning to TRBD1. Germline V gene lookup returns CDR1 ENHRY and CDR2 SYGVKD. V trimming: 9 bases; J trimming: 7 bases; junction bases outside the gene matches: 2. The CDR3 is made up of 11 amino acids. The CDR3 sequence: CAIGQGQPQHF. CDR3 in DNA: TGTGCCATTGGACAGGGCCAGCCCCAGCATTTT.

The chain has TRBV5-6 and TRBJ2-6; D uncertain. The CDR3 consists of 15 residues. Between the trimmed V and J ends, which lost 2 bases and 3 bases, there was a span of 9 bases. Germline CDR1 reads SGHDT; CDR2 reads YYEEEE. The CDR3 reads CASSFRISGANVLTF. The CDR3 DNA sequence: TGTGCCAGCAGCTTCAGAATAAGTGGGGCCAACGTCCTGACTTTC.

This CDR3 is CAISATGYEQYF. The CDR3 nucleotides are TGTGCCATCAGTGCCACAGGCTACGAGCAGTACTTC. The chain uses TRBV10-3 and TRBJ2-7, with D perhaps matching TRBD1 (5 bases). Trimming removed 4 bases at V and 3 bases at J, with 7 bases between. This CDR3 has 12 amino acids. Germline lookup yields CDR1 ENHRY and CDR2 SYGVKD.

V gene TRBV27 combines with J gene TRBJ1-2; 7 bases line up with TRBD1. CDR1 and CDR2 (germline): MNHEY, SMNVEV (reference sequence). This CDR3 spans 17 amino acids. V shed 3 bases, J shed 8 bases, and the junction held 18 bases outside the gene matches. The CDR3 DNA sequence: TGTGCCAGCAGTTTTAATTCAGGGGGGACTTTGAGGGGCGGCTACACCTTC. It codes for CASSFNSGGTLRGGYTF.

Concerning this clone itself: The same CDR3 can be traced to other DNA sequences in this sample. This chain connects TRBV19 to TRBJ1-1, with a tentative D call TRBD1 (5 bases). Trimming pared 0 bases from V and 5 bases from J, leaving 7 bases between. In germline, CDR1 is LNHDA, CDR2 SQIVND (reference sequence). The length of the CDR3 is 13 residues. CDR3 nucleotide sequence: TGTGCCAGTAGTATAGATCGGGGGACTGAAGCTTTCTTT. Translating gives CASSIDRGTEAFF.

V usage is TRBV30 and J usage is TRBJ2-7; D is uncertain. This CDR3 region has 13 residues. Trimming removed 2 bases at V and 4 bases at J, with 12 bases between. Germline CDR1 is GTSNPN and CDR2 is SVGIG (reference sequence). In nucleotides, the CDR3 is TGTGCCTGGAGTCTCCAGGATGGGTACGAGCAGTACTTC. Translated, it gives CAWSLQDGYEQYF.

This sequence joins TRBV6-6 and TRBJ1-4; 7 bases match TRBD1. This CDR3 is 15 amino acids long. Germline V gene lookup returns CDR1 MNHNY and CDR2 SVGAGI (reference sequence). Losses at the gene ends were 7 bases for V and 4 bases for J; bases not matched to a gene: 9. The DNA for the CDR3 is TGTGCCAGCACCCCAACAGGGGTCAGTAATGAAAAACTGTTTTTT. Translating it yields CASTPTGVSNEKLFF.

The J gene is TRBJ1-1, the V gene TRBV29-1, with TRBD1 as a possible D gene (6 bases). Trimming cost V 4 bases and J 6 bases, with 15 bases left between them. Germline CDR1 SQVTM, CDR2 ANQGSEA. The CDR3 is 13 amino acids. For the CDR3, the DNA is TGCAGCGTTGGGGACCCACAGGGAGCTGAAGCTTTCTTT. Protein: CSVGDPQGAEAFF.

The gene calls are TRBV11-2 and TRBJ2-2, with no clear D. The length of the CDR3 is 16 residues. Trimming shortened V by 5 bases and J by 6 bases, and 19 bases separated the two germline ends. Germline lookup yields CDR1 SGHAT and CDR2 FQNNGV. CDR3 protein: CASSHSTEPKAGELFF. The CDR3 region has the DNA TGTGCCAGCAGCCATTCCACAGAGCCTAAAGCCGGGGAGCTGTTTTTT.

The chain recombines TRBV7-2 with TRBJ2-5; D uncertain. Germline V CDR1 and CDR2: SGHTA, FQGNSA. Trimming stripped 5 bases from V and 7 bases from J, with 5 bases between. The CDR3 spans 10 residues. The CDR3 protein is CASSPGTQYF. The CDR3 DNA sequence: TGTGCCAGCAGCCCGGGGACCCAGTACTTC.

This chain uses TRBV19 with TRBJ2-2; TRBD2 matches at 9 bases. The junction had 5 bases not matched to a gene; V was cut back by 4 bases and J by 5 bases. Germline V gene data show CDR1 as LNHDA and CDR2 as SQIVND (reference sequence). The CDR3 consists of 15 residues. For the CDR3, the DNA is TGTGCCAGTAGTAGGGCGGGAGGGAGAACCGGGGAGCTGTTTTTT. Translating it yields CASSRAGGRTGELFF. Combining the CDR3 with reference TRBV19 and TRBJ2-2 gives the whole variable domain DGGITQSPKYLFRKEGQNVTLSCEQNLNHDAMYWYRQDPGQGLRLIYYSQIVNDFQKGDIAEGYSVSREKKESFPLTVTSAQKNPTAFYLCASSRAGGRTGELFFGEGSRLTVL.

V and J are TRBV7-9 and TRBJ1-2, with 9 bases lining up with TRBD1. The CDR3 extends over 12 amino acids. With 4 bases clipped from V and 8 bases from J, the junction kept 2 bases outside the gene matches. Germline CDR1 SEHNR, CDR2 FQNEAQ (reference sequence). The CDR3, as DNA: TGTGCCAGCAGCTCAGGACAGGGGGGCTACACCTTC. It yields the protein CASSSGQGGYTF.

This chain joins TRBV9 and TRBJ2-3; D is possibly TRBD2 (6 bases). Trimming took 5 bases from V and 1 from J, leaving 14 bases between them. Per the germline V gene, CDR1 is SGDLS and CDR2 is YYNGEE. The CDR3 has 15 residues. The CDR3 here is CASRPRGGGTDTQYF. The DNA for the CDR3 is TGTGCCAGCAGACCCCGGGGCGGGGGCACAGATACGCAGTATTTT.

V is TRBV5-1 and J is TRBJ1-1, with D hard to call. Germline-derived CDR1 and CDR2 are SGHRS and YFSETQ. Trimming took 0 bases from V and 0 from J, leaving 9 bases between them. CDR3 length: 15 residues. CDR3 DNA: TGCGCCAGCAGCTTGGGAGTAGAGATGAACACTGAAGCTTTCTTT. Translating it yields CASSLGVEMNTEAFF.

This rearrangement joins TRBV28 to TRBJ1-5; 9 nucleotides agree with TRBD1. This CDR3 contains 15 residues. J was trimmed by 5 bases and V by 6 bases; bases with no gene match: 8. CDR1 MDHEN and CDR2 SYDVKM come from the germline V gene. CDR3 loop: CASRKPTGGDQPQHF. The CDR3 nucleotides read TGTGCCAGCAGAAAACCGACAGGGGGGGATCAGCCCCAGCATTTT.

This chain connects TRBV5-1 to TRBJ2-1, with 13 bases identical to TRBD2. The CDR3 runs 17 residues. With 5 bases clipped from V and 6 bases from J, the junction kept 11 bases outside the gene matches. Germline V CDR1 and CDR2: SGHRS, YFSETQ. Here the CDR3 DNA reads TGCGCCAGCAGACCTCCCGGGACTAGCGGGATCACCAATGAGCAGTTCTTC. Encoded protein: CASRPPGTSGITNEQFF.

The V and J genes are TRBV6-5 and TRBJ2-5; 11 positions match TRBD1. The CDR3 totals 15 residues. Trimming removed 3 bases from V and 4 bases from J; junction bases left unmatched: 4. Germline V gives CDR1 MNHEY, CDR2 SVGAGI. CDR3 residues: CASSYGTGGPETQYF. The CDR3 DNA follows: TGTGCCAGCAGTTATGGGACAGGGGGACCAGAGACCCAGTACTTC.

This clone has only a few counts. J is TRBJ2-5 and V is TRBV7-9; TRBD1 aligns across 9 bases. The germline CDR1 and CDR2 sequences are SEHNR and FQNEAQ (reference sequence). CDR3 length: 16 residues. The V segment lost 5 bases and the J segment 5 bases; nucleotides outside the gene matches: 12. The CDR3 bases are TGTGCCAGCAGCCCGGAACACGACAGGGGGAGGGAGACCCAGTACTTC. This encodes CASSPEHDRGRETQYF.

The chain recombines TRBV19 with TRBJ1-4, with D maybe TRBD1 (5 bases). The germline CDR1 and CDR2 sequences are LNHDA and SQIVND (reference sequence). The V end lost 6 bases, the J end lost 4 bases, and 21 bases lay between the germline ends. The CDR3 totals 17 residues. The CDR3 sequence is CASSHDRGTSINEKLFF. CDR3 nucleotides: TGTGCCAGTAGCCACGACCGCGGGACTTCGATTAATGAAAAACTGTTTTTT.

This chain joins TRBV27 and TRBJ2-2, with TRBD1 matching over 11 bases. CDR3 size: 15 residues. Germline assignment: CDR1 MNHEY and CDR2 SMNVEV (reference sequence). Unmatched junction bases numbered 2, after V lost 1 base and J lost 7 bases. The CDR3 nucleotides are TGTGCCAGCAGTTTATGGACAGGGGGCAGCGGGGAGCTGTTTTTT. Residues: CASSLWTGGSGELFF.